This record concerns one T cell receptor (beta chain) sequence. Clones were read by immunoSEQ multiplex PCR, and TCRdb kept only the in-frame ones, dropping some. Of approximately 92,000 clones in the sample, roughly three quarters were seen once. Germline V lookup: CDR1 GTSNPN, CDR2 SVGIG (reference sequence). The CDR3 contains 12 residues. V lost 0 bases to trimming and J lost 6 bases, with 8 bases between them. The data were obtained in a study of cytotoxic CD8 clonotypes in ibrutinib-treated CLL. This receptor was obtained from a human donor with chronic lymphocytic leukemia. The rearrangement uses TRBV30 and TRBJ1-1; D gene unclear. Sequences were derived from PBMCs, sampled after 24 months of ibrutinib treatment. In DNA, the CDR3 is TGTGCCTGGAGTGTACAAGGTGCTGAAGCTTTCTTT. It is translated as CAWSVQGAEAFF.